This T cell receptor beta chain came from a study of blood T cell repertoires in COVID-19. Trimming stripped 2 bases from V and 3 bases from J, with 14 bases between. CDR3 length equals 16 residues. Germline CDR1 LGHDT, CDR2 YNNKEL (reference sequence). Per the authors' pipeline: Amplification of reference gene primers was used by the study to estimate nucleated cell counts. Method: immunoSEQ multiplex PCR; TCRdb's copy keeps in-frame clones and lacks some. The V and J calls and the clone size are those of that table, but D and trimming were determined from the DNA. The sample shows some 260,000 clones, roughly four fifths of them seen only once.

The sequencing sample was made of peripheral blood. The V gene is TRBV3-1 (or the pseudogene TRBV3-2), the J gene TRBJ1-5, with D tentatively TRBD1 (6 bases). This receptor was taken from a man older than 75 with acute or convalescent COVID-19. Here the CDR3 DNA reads TGTGCCAGCAGCCAACGCGGATCAGGGGTCAATCAGCCCCAGCATTTT. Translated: CASSQRGSGVNQPQHF.